The clone carrying this T cell receptor (beta chain) was observed a single time. The repertoire was sequenced with immunoSEQ multiplex PCR; TCRdb's copy has only in-frame clones and lacks some. The data hold over 650,000 clones, with 80% to 90% observed a single time. These data belong to a study of shared T cell receptors in the human thymus. The length of the CDR3 is 14 residues. V gave up 1 base and J gave up 8 bases; unmatched junction bases: 6. CDR1 and CDR2 (germline): SNHLY, FYNNEI. This sample was also put to use in a study of human thymus T cells. That paper adds: Serving as donors were healthy Finnish infants, each of whom was having open corrective surgery for congenital heart defects. Resections from corrective heart surgery provided thymus tissue. Thymic as well as blood repertoires seemed to favor certain V and J genes unevenly. Related work found strong thymic repertoire overlap between unrelated individuals.

The chain has TRBV2 and TRBJ1-2, with 8 positions matching TRBD1. This TCR was recovered from a boy less than two years old with a congenital heart defect. The specimen sequenced was thymocytes. The CDR3 nucleotides are TGTGCCAGCAGTGAAGTAGGACAGGGTTTCGGCTACACCTTC. Protein product: CASSEVGQGFGYTF.